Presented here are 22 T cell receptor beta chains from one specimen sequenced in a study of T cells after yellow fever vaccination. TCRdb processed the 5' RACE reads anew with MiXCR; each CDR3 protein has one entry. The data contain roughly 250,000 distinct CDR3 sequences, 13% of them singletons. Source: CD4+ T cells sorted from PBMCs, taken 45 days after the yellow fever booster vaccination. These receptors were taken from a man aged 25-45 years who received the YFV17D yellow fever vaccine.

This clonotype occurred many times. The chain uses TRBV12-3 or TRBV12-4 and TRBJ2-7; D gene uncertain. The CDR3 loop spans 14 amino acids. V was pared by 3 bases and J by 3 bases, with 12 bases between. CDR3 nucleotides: TGTGCCAGCAGTTTCGGCGGTTCTAACTACGAGCAGTACTTC. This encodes CASSFGGSNYEQYF.

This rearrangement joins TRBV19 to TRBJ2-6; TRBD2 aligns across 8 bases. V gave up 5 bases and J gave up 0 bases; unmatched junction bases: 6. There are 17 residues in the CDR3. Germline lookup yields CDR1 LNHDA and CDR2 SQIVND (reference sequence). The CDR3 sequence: CASSERTSFSGANVLTF. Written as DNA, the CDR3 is TGTGCCAGTAGTGAGAGGACTAGCTTCTCTGGGGCCAACGTCCTGACTTTC.

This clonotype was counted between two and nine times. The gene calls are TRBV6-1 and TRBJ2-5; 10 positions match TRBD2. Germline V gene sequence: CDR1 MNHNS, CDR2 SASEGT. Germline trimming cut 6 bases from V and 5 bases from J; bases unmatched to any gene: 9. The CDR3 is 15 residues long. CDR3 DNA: TGTGCCAGCAGGACGACTAGCGGGCGTATGGAGACCCAGTACTTC. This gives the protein CASRTTSGRMETQYF.

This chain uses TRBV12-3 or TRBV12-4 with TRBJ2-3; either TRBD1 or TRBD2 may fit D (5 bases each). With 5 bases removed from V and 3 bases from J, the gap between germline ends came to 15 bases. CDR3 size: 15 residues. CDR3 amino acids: CASSLDSGGTDTQYF. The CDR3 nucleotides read TGTGCCAGCAGTCTAGACTCTGGGGGAACAGATACGCAGTATTTT.

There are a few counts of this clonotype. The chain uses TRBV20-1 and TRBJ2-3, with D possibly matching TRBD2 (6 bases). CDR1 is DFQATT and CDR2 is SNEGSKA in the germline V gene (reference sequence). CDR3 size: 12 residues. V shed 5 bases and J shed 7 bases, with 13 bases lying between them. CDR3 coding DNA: TGCAGTGCTGGGGGACTTCAGAATACGCAGTATTTT. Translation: CSAGGLQNTQYF.

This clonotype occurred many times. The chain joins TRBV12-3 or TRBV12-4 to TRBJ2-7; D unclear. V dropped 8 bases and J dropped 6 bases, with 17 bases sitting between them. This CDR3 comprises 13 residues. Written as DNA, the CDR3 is TGTGCCAGCGGAATACTAATGTCTTCCGAGCAGTACTTC. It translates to CASGILMSSEQYF.

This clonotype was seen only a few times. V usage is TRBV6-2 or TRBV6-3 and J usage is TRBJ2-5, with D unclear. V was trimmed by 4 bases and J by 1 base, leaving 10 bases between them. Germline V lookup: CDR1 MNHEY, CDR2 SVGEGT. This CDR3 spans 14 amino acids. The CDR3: CASSFRTPQETQYF. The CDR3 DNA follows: TGTGCCAGCAGTTTCAGGACCCCCCAAGAGACCCAGTACTTC.

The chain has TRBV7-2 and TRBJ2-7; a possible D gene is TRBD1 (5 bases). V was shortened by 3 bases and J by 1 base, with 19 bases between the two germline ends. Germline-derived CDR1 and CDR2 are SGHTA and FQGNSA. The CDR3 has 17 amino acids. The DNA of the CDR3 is TGTGCCAGCAGCTTCTCACTGGGGCAGACAAGATCCTACGAGCAGTACTTC. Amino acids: CASSFSLGQTRSYEQYF.

For the CDR3, the DNA is TGCAGTGCCGCTCCCTCCGGAGTTGCCGCTCACAATGAGCAGTTCTTC. Amino acids: CSAAPSGVAAHNEQFF. The J gene is TRBJ2-1, the V gene TRBV20-1; D remains ambiguous. Germline V gene sequence: CDR1 DFQATT, CDR2 SNEGSKA (reference sequence). V lost 6 bases and J 5 bases, leaving 23 bases between the germline ends. The CDR3 consists of 16 residues.

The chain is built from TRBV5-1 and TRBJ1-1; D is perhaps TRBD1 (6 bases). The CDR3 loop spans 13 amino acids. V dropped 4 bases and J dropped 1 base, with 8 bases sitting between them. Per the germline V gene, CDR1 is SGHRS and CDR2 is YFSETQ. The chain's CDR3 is CASSAQGNTEAFF. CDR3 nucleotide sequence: TGCGCCAGCAGCGCACAGGGGAACACTGAAGCTTTCTTT.

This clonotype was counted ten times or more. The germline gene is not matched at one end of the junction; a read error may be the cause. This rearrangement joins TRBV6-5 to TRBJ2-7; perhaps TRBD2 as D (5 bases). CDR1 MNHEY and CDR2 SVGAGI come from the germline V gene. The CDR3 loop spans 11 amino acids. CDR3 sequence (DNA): TGCGCGTCGGGGAGTAAGGGTCCCCCGGTGTTC. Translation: CASGSKGPPVF.

The CDR3 DNA reads TGTGCCAGCAGCTCTCTCGGGCCCACTAGCACAGATACGCAGTATTTT. Protein sequence: CASSSLGPTSTDTQYF. The chain joins TRBV6-2 or TRBV6-3 to TRBJ2-3, with D uncertain. The V gene's germline CDR1 is MNHEY and CDR2 SVGEGT. Trimming took 6 bases from V and 0 from J, leaving 16 bases between them. CDR3 size: 16 residues.

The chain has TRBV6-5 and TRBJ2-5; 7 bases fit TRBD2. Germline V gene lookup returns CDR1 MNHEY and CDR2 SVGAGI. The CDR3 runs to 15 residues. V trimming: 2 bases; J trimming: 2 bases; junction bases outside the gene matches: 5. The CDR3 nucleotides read TGTGCCAGCAGTTACGGGGCTAGCGGTCAAGAGACCCAGTACTTC. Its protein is CASSYGASGQETQYF.

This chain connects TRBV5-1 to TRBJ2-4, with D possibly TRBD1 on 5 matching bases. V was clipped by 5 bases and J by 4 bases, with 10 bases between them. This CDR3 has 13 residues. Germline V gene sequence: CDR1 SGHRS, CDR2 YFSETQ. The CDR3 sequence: CASSSQGKNIQYF. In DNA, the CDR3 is TGCGCCAGCAGTTCCCAGGGAAAAAACATTCAGTACTTC.

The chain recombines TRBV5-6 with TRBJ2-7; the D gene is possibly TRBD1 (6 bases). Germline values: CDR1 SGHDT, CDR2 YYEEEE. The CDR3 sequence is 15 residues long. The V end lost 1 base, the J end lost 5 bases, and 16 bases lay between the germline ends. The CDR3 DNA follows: TGTGCCAGCAGCTTGAGGGGGTATAGGGGCCACGAGCAGTACTTC. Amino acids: CASSLRGYRGHEQYF.

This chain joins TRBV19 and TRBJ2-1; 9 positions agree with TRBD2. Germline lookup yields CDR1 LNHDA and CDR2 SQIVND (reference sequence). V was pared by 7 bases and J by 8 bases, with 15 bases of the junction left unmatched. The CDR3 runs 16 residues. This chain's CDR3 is CASTSGLANFGDEQFF. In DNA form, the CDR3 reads TGTGCCAGTACCTCCGGACTAGCGAACTTCGGGGATGAGCAGTTCTTC. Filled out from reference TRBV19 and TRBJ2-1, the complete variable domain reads DGGITQSPKYLFRKEGQNVTLSCEQNLNHDAMYWYRQDPGQGLRLIYYSQIVNDFQKGDIAEGYSVSREKKESFPLTVTSAQKNPTAFYLCASTSGLANFGDEQFFGPGTRLTVL.

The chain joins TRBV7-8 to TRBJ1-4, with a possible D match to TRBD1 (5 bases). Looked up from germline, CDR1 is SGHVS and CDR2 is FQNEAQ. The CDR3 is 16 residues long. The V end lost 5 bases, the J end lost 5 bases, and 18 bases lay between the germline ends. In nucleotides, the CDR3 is TGTGCCAGCAGCCAGACAGCCGGGTTTCAAAATGAAAAACTGTTTTTT. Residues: CASSQTAGFQNEKLFF.

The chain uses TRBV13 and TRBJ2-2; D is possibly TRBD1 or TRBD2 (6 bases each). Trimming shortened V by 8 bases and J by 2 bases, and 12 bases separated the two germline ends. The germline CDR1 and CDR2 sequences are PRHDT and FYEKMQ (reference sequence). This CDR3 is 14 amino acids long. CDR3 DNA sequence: TGTGCCAGCTGCTGGGGGGCTAACACCGGGGAGCTGTTTTTT. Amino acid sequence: CASCWGANTGELFF.

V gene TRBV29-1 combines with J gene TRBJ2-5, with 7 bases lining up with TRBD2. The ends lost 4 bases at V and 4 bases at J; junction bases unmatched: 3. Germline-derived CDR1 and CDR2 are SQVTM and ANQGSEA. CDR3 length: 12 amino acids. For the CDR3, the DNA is TGCAGCGTTGGCGGGAGTGTAGAGACCCAGTACTTC. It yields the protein CSVGGSVETQYF. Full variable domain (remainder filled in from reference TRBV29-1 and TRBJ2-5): SAVISQKPSRDICQRGTSLTIQCQVDSQVTMMFWYRQQPGQSLTLIATANQGSEATYESGFVIDKFPISRPNLTFSTLTVSNMSPEDSSIYLCSVGGSVETQYFGPGTRLLVL.

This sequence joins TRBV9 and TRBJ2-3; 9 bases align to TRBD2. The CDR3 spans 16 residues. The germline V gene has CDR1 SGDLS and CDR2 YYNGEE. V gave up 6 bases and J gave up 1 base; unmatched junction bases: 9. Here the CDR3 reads CASIEASGTCTDTQYF. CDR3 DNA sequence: TGTGCCAGCATAGAAGCTAGCGGGACTTGCACAGATACGCAGTATTTT. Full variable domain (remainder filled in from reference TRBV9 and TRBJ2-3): DSGVTQTPKHLITATGQRVTLRCSPRSGDLSVYWYQQSLDQGLQFLIQYYNGEERAKGNILERFSAQQFPDLHSELNLSSLELGDSALYFCASIEASGTCTDTQYFGPGTRLTVL.

The CDR3 sequence: CASSYPWGEQFF. Written as DNA, the CDR3 is TGTGCCAGCAGTTACCCCTGGGGTGAGCAGTTCTTC. The rearrangement joins TRBV6-5 to TRBJ2-1; the D is unclear. The V gene lost 2 bases and the J gene lost 9 bases, with 8 bases spanning the gap. The CDR3 runs to 12 residues. Germline assignment: CDR1 MNHEY and CDR2 SVGAGI.

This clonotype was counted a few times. CDR3 sequence reads: CASSFQLAGGTGELFF. In nucleotides, the CDR3 is TGCGCCAGCAGCTTCCAACTAGCGGGAGGAACCGGGGAGCTGTTTTTT. This chain connects TRBV5-1 to TRBJ2-2; TRBD2 agrees at 12 bases. V was clipped by 2 bases and J by 5 bases; unmatched bases: 4. This CDR3 is built from 16 residues. Germline CDR1 and CDR2: SGHRS and YFSETQ.